A selection of T cell receptor beta chains follows, all from one sample in a study of cytomegalovirus exposure and HLA in healthy donors. Sequencing was performed with immunoSEQ multiplex PCR; in TCRdb, only in-frame clones are kept and a portion is missing. The sample lists under 100,000 clones; around 76% were seen once. The sample was PBMCs. These receptor sequences come from a man between 18 and 35 years old in good health and CMV-seropositive. Both conserved end residues are part of each CDR3. A D gene is named only where the DNA matches it firmly. A clone size is listed for some rows: how often the clone was seen (once, few, many), or a class if it is expanded.

V gene	D gene	clone size	J gene	CDR3 DNA	CDR3 protein
TRBV28	TRBD1	NA	TRBJ1-2	TGTGCCAGCAGTATGACAGGGTTGGGAGGCTACACCTTC	CASSMTGLGGYTF
TRBV5-1	NA	NA	TRBJ1-2	TGCGCCAGCAATGCTTTGGGCGCCGGTGGCTACACCTTC	CASNALGAGGYTF
TRBV7-3	NA	NA	TRBJ2-5	TGTGCCAGCAGCTTAGGAGGACCGCAAGAGACCCAGTACTTC	CASSLGGPQETQYF
TRBV13	NA	NA	TRBJ2-3	TGTGCCAGCAGAAGCGGCCGGGATACGCAGTATTTT	CASRSGRDTQYF
TRBV28	TRBD1	NA	TRBJ1-1	TGTGCCAGCATCCTATGGGACAGACCGCCATTCTTT	CASILWDRPPFF
TRBV6-5	NA	NA	TRBJ1-1	TGTGCCAGCAGTTACGGGCAGAGGGTGAACACTGAAGCTTTCTTT	CASSYGQRVNTEAFF
TRBV5-4	NA	NA	TRBJ1-5	TGTGCCAGCAGCTTGGGCGGTGGGGGGGGCGCCCAGCCCCAGCATTTT	CASSLGGGGGAQPQHF
TRBV6-5	NA	NA	TRBJ1-5	TGTGCCAGCAGCCTGCGGGAGGGGGGAGGGCAGCCCCAGCATTTT	CASSLREGGGQPQHF
TRBV6-5	NA	NA	TRBJ2-5	TGTGCCAGCAGTTACTCGACTCTGGTGAAAGAGACCCAGTACTTC	CASSYSTLVKETQYF
TRBV29-1	NA	NA	TRBJ1-1	TGCAGCGTTGACCGAACAAACACTGAAGCTTTCTTT	CSVDRTNTEAFF
TRBV25-1	NA	NA	TRBJ2-1	TGTGCCAGCAGTTACTACTTGGGTCACGCCAATGAGCAGTTCTTC	CASSYYLGHANEQFF
TRBV10-3	NA	NA	TRBJ1-2	TGTGCCATCAGTGACGGTTATAACTATGGCTACACCTTC	CAISDGYNYGYTF
TRBV10-1	NA	NA	TRBJ1-4	TGCGCCAGCAGTGAGGGTGGAGAATCTAATGAAAAACTGTTTTTT	CASSEGGESNEKLFF
TRBV7-8	NA	few	TRBJ1-2	TGTGCCAGCAGCTTACGGGAGGCGAACTATGGCTACACCTTC	CASSLREANYGYTF
TRBV6-1	TRBD1	NA	TRBJ1-2	TGTGCCAGCAGTGAGGGACAGCGGAACTATGGCTACACCTTC	CASSEGQRNYGYTF
TRBV29-1	TRBD1	NA	TRBJ2-5	TGCAGCGTTTCCCGGACAGGGGGGGTAGGGGAGACCCAGTACTTC	CSVSRTGGVGETQYF
TRBV13	NA	NA	TRBJ1-2	TGTGCCAGCAGCTTAGCCCTTTATGGCTACACCTTC	CASSLALYGYTF
TRBV7-9	TRBD2	NA	TRBJ2-1	TGTGCCAGCAGTTCGATTGGCGGGAGGGCCGATGAGCAGTTCTTC	CASSSIGGRADEQFF
TRBV10-2	NA	NA	TRBJ1-2	TGCGCCAGCAGTGGCGAAGCCTATGGCTACACCTTC	CASSGEAYGYTF
TRBV6-5	TRBD1	NA	TRBJ1-5	TGTGCCAGCAGTTATACAGGGGAGAATCAGCCCCAGCATTTT	CASSYTGENQPQHF
TRBV6-1	NA	NA	TRBJ2-1	TGTGCCAGCACCGGAGGGTCTGAGGAGCAGTTCTTC	CASTGGSEEQFF
TRBV27	TRBD1	NA	TRBJ2-7	TGTGCCAGCAGGTCACAGGGGGCAGGCTACGAGCAGTACTTC	CASRSQGAGYEQYF
TRBV28	NA	NA	TRBJ2-7	TGTGCCAGCAGTTTATTCAGATGGGAGGCAGTGGGCTTC	CASSLFRWEAVGF
TRBV28	NA	NA	TRBJ1-2	TGTGCCAGCTCGGTCCAGGCGCCCTATGGCTACACCTTC	CASSVQAPYGYTF
TRBV11-2	NA	once	TRBJ1-5	TGTGCCAGCAGCGTGGCAGGGAGGCATCAGCCCCAGCATTTT	CASSVAGRHQPQHF
TRBV6-1	TRBD1	NA	TRBJ2-7	TGTGCCAGCACTCGGACAGGGGGGTTTAACGAGCAGTACTTC	CASTRTGGFNEQYF
TRBV25-1	TRBD1	NA	TRBJ2-7	TGTGCCAGCGCTGCTTCCGGGACAGGATCTGCCTACGAGCAGTACTTC	CASAASGTGSAYEQYF